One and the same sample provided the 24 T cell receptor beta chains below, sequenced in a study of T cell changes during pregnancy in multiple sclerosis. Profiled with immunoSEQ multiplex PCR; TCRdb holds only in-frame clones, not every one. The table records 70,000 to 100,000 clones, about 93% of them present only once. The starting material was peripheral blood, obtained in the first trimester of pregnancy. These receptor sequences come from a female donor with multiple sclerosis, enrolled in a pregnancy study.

CDR3 coding DNA: TGTGCCAGCAGCTCCCGACAGGGGTCCTACGAGCAGTACTTC. This sequence encodes CASSSRQGSYEQYF. This chain uses TRBV9 with TRBJ2-7; TRBD1 matches 8 bases. Germline CDR1 and CDR2: SGDLS and YYNGEE. The trim removed 4 bases at V and 1 base at J, leaving 4 bases unmatched. There are 14 residues in the CDR3.

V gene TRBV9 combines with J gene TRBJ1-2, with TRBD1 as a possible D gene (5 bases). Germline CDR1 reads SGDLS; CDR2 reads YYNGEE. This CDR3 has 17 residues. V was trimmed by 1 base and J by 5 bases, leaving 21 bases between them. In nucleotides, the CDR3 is TGTGCCAGCAGCGTATCACATGGCGGGGGGATTCGTTATGGCTACACCTTC. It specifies CASSVSHGGGIRYGYTF.

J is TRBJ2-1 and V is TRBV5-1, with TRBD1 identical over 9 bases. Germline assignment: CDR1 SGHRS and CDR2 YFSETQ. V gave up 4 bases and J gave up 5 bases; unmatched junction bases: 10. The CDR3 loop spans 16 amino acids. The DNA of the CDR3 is TGCGCCAGCAGCAGATCTCCGGGACAGGGCCACAATGAGCAGTTCTTC. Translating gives CASSRSPGQGHNEQFF.

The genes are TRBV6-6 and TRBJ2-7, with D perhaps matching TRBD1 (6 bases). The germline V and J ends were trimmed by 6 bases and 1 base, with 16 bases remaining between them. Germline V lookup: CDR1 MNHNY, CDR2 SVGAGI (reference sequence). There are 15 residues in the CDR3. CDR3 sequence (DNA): TGTGCCAGCAGGTCTGGTCAGGGGTCTTCCTACGAGCAGTACTTC. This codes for CASRSGQGSSYEQYF.

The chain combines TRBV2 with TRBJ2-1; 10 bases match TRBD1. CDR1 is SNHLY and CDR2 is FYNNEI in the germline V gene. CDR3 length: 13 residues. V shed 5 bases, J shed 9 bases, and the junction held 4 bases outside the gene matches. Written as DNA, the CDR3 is TGTGCCAGCAGTTGGGACAGGGGAAGTGAGCAGTTCTTC. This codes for CASSWDRGSEQFF.

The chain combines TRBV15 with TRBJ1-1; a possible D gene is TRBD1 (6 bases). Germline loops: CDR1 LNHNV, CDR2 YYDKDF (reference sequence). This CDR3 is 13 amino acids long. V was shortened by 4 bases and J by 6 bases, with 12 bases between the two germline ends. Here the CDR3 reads CATSNQGIAEAFF. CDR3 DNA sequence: TGTGCCACCAGCAATCAGGGGATCGCTGAAGCTTTCTTT.

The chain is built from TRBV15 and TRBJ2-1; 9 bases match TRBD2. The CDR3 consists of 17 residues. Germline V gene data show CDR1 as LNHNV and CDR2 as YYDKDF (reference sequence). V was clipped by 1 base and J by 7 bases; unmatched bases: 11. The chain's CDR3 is CATSRGRAGGPENEQFF. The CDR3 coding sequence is TGTGCCACCAGCAGAGGGAGGGCGGGAGGGCCGGAAAATGAGCAGTTCTTC.

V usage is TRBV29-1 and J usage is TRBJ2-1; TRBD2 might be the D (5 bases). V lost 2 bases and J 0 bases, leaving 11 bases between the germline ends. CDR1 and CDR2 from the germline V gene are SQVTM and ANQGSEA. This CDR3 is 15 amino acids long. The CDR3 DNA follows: TGCAGCGTTGAAATCGGGAAAAGCTCCTACAATGAGCAGTTCTTC. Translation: CSVEIGKSSYNEQFF.

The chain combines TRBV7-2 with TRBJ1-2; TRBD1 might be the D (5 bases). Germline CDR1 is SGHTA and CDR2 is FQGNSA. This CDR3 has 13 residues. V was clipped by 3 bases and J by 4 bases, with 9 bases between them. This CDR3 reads CASSFQGTYGYTF. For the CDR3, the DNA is TGTGCCAGCAGCTTCCAGGGAACCTATGGCTACACCTTC. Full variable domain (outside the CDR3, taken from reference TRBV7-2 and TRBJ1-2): GAGVSQSPSNKVTEKGKDVELRCDPISGHTALYWYRQSLGQGLEFLIYFQGNSAPDKSGLPSDRFSAERTGGSVSTLTIQRTQQEDSAVYLCASSFQGTYGYTFGSGTRLTVV.

This chain's CDR3 is CASSTSGVWEKLFF. In nucleotides, the CDR3 is TGTGCCAGCAGTACATCCGGGGTTTGGGAAAAACTGTTTTTT. This chain connects TRBV28 to TRBJ1-4, with D unresolved. Per the germline V gene, CDR1 is MDHEN and CDR2 is SYDVKM. V shed 5 bases and J shed 8 bases, with 15 bases lying between them. The CDR3 is 14 residues long.

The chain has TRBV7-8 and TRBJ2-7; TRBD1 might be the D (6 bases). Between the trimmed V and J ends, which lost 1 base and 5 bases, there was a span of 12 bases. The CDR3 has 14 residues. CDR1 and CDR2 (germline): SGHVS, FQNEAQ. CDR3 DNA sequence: TGTGCCAGCAGCTTAGAGAGGGACATCAACGAGCAGTACTTC. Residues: CASSLERDINEQYF.

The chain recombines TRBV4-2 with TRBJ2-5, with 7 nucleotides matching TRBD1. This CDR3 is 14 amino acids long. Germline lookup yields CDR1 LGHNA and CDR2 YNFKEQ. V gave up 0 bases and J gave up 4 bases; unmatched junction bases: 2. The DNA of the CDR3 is TGTGCCAGCAGCCAAGATCCAGGGGGAGAGACCCAGTACTTC. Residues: CASSQDPGGETQYF.

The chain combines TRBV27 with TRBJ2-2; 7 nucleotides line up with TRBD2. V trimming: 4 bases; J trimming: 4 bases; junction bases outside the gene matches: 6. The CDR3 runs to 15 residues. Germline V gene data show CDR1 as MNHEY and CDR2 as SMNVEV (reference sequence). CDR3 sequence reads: CASSSAGTTTGELFF. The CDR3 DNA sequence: TGTGCCAGCAGTTCGGCCGGGACTACCACCGGGGAGCTGTTTTTT.

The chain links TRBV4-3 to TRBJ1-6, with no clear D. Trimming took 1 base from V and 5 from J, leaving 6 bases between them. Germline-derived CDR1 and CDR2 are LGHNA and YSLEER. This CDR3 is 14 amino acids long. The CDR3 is CASSQGRNNSPLHF. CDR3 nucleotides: TGCGCCAGCAGCCAAGGCAGAAATAATTCACCCCTCCACTTT.

In DNA, the CDR3 is TGTGCCAGCAGTGTAGGCCTAGCACTTATCGCCGGGGAGCTGTTTTTT. Translating it yields CASSVGLALIAGELFF. The rearrangement links TRBV6-1 to TRBJ2-2; tentative D call: TRBD2 (5 bases). Trimming removed 4 bases from V and 6 bases from J, with 18 bases in between. CDR1 and CDR2 from the germline V gene are MNHNS and SASEGT. The CDR3 is 16 residues long.

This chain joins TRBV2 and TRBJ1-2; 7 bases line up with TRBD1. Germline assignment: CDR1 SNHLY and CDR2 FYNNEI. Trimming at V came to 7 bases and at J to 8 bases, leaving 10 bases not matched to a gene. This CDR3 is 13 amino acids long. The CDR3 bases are TGTGCCAGCAAGAGGAGGGGGCCCGACGGCTACACCTTC. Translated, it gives CASKRRGPDGYTF.

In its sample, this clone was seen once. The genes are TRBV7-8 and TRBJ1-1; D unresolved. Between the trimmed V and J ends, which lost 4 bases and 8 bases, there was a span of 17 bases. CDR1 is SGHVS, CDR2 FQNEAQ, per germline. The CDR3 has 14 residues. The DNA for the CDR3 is TGTGCCAGCAGCTCTAGGTTGAGGGTGGACGAAGCTTTCTTT. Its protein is CASSSRLRVDEAFF.

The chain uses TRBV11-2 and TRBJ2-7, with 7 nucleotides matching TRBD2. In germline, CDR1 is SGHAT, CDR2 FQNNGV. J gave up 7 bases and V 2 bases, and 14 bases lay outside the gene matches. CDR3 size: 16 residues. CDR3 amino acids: CASSLNSGMPPLEQYF. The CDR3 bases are TGTGCCAGCAGCTTAAACAGCGGGATGCCGCCGCTGGAGCAGTACTTC.

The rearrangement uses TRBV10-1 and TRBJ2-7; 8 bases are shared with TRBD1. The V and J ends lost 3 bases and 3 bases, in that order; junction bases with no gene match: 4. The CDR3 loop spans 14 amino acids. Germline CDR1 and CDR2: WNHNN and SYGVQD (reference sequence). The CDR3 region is CASSERQGIYEQYF. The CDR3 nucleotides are TGCGCCAGCAGTGAACGACAGGGGATCTACGAGCAGTACTTC.

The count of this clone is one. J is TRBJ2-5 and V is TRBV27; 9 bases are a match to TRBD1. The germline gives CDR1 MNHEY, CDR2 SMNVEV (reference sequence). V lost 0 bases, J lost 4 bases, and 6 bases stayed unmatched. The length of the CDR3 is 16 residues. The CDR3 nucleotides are TGTGCCAGCAGTTTATCCGGACAGGGGATCGGAGAGACCCAGTACTTC. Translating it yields CASSLSGQGIGETQYF.

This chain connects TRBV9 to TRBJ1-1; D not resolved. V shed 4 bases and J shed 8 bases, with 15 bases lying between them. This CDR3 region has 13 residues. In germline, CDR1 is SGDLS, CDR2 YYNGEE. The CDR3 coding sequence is TGTGCCAGCAGCCAAGGGAGGTCTATCGAAGCTTTCTTT. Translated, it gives CASSQGRSIEAFF.

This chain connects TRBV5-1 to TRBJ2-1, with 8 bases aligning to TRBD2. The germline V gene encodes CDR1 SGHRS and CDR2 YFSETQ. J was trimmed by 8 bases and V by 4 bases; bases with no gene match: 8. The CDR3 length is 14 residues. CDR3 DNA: TGCGCCAGCAGCCCAGGACTAGCATCCGATGAGCAGTTCTTC. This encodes CASSPGLASDEQFF.

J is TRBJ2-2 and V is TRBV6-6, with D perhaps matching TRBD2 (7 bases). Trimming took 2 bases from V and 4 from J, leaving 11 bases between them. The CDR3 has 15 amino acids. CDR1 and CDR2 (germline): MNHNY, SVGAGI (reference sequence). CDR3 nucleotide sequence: TGTGCCAGCAGTTACGCGGGGGCGATCACCGGGGAGCTGTTTTTT. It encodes CASSYAGAITGELFF.

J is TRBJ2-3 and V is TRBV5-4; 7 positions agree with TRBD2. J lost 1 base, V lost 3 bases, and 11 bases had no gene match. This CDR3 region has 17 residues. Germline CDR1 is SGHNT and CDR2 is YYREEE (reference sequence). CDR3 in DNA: TGTGCCAGCAGCTCCCCGGAAATGGGAGGGGGCACAGATACGCAGTATTTT. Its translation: CASSSPEMGGGTDTQYF.